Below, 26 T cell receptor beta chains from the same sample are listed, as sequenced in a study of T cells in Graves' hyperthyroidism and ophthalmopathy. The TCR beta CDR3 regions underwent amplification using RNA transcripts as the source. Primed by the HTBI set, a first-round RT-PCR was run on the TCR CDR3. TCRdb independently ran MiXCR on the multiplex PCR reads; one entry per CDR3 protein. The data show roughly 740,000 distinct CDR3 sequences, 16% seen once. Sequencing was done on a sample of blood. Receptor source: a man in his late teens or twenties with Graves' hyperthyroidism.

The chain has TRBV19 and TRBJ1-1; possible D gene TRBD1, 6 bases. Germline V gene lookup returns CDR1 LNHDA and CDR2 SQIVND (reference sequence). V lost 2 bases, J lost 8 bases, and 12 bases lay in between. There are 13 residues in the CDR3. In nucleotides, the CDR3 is TGTGCCAGTAGTATATATGGGGGCCTGGAAGCTTTCTTT. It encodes CASSIYGGLEAFF.

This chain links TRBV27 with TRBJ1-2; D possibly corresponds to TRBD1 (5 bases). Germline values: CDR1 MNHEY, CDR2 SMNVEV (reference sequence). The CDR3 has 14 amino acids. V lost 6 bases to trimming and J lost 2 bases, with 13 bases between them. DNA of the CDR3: TGTGCCAGCAGCAAGTCCGACAGAAACTATGGCTACACCTTC. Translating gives CASSKSDRNYGYTF.

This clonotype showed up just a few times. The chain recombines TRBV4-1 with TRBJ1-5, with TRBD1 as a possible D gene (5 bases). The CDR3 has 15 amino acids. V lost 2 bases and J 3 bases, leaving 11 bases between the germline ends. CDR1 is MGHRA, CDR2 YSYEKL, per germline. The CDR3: CASSQNSGPNQPQHF. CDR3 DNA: TGCGCCAGCAGCCAAAACTCAGGGCCCAATCAGCCCCAGCATTTT.

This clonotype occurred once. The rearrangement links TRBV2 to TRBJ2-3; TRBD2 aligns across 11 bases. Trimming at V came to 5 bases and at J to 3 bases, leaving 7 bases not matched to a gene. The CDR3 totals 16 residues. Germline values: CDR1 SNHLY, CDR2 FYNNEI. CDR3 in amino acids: CASSSLAGGHTDTQYF. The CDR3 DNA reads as TGTGCCAGCAGTTCCTTAGCGGGGGGGCATACAGATACGCAGTATTTT.

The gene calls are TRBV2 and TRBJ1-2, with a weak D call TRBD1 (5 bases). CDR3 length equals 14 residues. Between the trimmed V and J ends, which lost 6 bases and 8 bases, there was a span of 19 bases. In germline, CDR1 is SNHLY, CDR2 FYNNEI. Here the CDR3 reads CASRSGLWSGGYTF. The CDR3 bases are TGTGCCAGCAGGTCGGGACTCTGGTCGGGGGGCTACACCTTC. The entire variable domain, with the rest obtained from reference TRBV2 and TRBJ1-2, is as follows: EPEVTQTPSHQVTQMGQEVILRCVPISNHLYFYWYRQILGQKVEFLVSFYNNEISEKSEIFDDQFSVERPDGSNFTLKIRSTKLEDSAMYFCASRSGLWSGGYTFGSGTRLTVV.

CDR3 DNA: TGTGCCAGCACGCTCCTCCGGACAGGGACGGGCGGGGAGCTGTTTTTT. It translates to CASTLLRTGTGGELFF. The chain combines TRBV2 with TRBJ2-2; 8 bases are a match to TRBD1. V was clipped by 7 bases and J by 7 bases; unmatched bases: 14. The CDR3 loop spans 16 amino acids. Germline CDR1 and CDR2: SNHLY and FYNNEI.

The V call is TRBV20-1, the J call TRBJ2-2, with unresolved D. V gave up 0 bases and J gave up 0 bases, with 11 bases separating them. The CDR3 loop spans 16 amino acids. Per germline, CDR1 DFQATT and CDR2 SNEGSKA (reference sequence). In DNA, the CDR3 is TGCAGTGCTAGAGATCTCGACACATCGAACACCGGGGAGCTGTTTTTT. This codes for CSARDLDTSNTGELFF.

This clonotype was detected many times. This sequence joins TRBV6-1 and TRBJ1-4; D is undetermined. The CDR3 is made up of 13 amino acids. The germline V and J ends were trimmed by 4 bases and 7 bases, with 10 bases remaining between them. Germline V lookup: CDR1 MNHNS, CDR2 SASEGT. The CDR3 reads CASSASVGEKLFF. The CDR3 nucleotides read TGTGCCAGCAGTGCTTCGGTGGGTGAAAAACTGTTTTTT.

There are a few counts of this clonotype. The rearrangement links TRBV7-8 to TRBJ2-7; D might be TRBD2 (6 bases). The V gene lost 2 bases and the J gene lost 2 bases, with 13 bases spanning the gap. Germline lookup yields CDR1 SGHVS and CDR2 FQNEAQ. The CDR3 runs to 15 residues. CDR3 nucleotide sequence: TGTGCCAGCAGCTTAAGGGCGGGGCCGGCCTACGAGCAGTACTTC. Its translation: CASSLRAGPAYEQYF.

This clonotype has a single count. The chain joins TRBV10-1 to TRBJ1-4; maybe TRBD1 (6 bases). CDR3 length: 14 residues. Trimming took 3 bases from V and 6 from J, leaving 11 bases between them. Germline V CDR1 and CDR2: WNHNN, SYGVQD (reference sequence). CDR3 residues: CASSDGQFHEKLFF. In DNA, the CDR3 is TGCGCCAGCAGTGACGGACAGTTCCATGAAAAACTGTTTTTT.

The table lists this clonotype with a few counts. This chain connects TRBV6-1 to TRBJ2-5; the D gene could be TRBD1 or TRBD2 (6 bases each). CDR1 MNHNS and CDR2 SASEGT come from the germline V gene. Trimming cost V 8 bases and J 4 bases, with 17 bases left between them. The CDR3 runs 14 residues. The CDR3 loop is CASGYLGGRETQYF. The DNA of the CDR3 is TGTGCCAGCGGATACCTGGGGGGCCGAGAGACCCAGTACTTC.

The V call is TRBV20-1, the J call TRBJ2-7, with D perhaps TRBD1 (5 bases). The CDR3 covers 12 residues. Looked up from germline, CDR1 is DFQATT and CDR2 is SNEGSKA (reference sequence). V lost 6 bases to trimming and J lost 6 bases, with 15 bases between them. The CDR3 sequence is CSAGQEAREQYF. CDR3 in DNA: TGCAGTGCCGGACAAGAGGCTCGCGAGCAGTACTTC.

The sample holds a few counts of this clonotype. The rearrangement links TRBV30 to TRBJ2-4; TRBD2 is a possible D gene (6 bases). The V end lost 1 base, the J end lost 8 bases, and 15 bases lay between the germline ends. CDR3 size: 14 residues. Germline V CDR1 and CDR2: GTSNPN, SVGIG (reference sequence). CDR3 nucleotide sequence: TGTGCCTGGAGTGCCCATGGGGGGTGGGACATTCAGTACTTC. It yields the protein CAWSAHGGWDIQYF.

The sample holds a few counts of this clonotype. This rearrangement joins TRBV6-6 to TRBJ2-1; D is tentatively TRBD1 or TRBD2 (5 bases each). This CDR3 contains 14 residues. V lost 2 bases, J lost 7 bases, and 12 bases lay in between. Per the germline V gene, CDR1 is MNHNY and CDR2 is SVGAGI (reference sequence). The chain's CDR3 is CASSYGGFRNEQFF. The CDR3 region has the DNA TGTGCCAGCAGTTACGGGGGATTTAGAAATGAGCAGTTCTTC.

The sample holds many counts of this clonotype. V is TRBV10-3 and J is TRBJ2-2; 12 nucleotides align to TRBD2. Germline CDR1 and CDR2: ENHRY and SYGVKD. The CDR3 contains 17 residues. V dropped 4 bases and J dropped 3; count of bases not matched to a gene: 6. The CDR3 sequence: CAISGPRLAGDTGELFF. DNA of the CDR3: TGTGCCATCAGTGGACCGCGACTAGCGGGAGACACCGGGGAGCTGTTTTTT.

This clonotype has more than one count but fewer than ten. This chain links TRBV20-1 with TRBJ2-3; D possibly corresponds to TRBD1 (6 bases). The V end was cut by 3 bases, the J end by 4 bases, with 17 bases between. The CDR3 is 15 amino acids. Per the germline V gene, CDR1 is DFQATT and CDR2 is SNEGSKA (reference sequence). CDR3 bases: TGCAGTGCTAGGGCCGGGCAGGGGCGGGCAGATACGCAGTATTTT. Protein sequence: CSARAGQGRADTQYF.

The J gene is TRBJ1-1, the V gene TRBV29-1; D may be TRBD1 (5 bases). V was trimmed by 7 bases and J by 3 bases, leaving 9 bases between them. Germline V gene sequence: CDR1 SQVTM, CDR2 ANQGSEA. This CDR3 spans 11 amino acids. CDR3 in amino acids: CSAGWDTEAFF. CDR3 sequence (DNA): TGCAGCGCAGGGTGGGACACTGAAGCTTTCTTT.

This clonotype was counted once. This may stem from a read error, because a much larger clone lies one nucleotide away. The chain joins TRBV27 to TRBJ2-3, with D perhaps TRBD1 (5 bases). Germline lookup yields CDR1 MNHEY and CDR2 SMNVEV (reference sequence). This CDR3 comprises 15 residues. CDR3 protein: CARSSGWGGTDTQYF. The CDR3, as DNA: TGTGCCAGGAGTTCCGGTTGGGGCGGTACAGATACGCAGTATTTT.

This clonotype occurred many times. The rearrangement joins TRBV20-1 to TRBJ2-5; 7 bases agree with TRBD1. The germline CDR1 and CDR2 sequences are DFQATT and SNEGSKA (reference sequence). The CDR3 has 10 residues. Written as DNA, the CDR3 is TGCAGCACAGGGGAGGAGACCCAGTACTTC. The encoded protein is CSTGEETQYF.

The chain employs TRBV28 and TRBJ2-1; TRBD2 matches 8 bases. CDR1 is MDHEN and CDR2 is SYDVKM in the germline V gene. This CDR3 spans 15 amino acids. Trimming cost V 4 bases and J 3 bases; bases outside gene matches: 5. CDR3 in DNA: TGTGCCAGCAGTTCCCCGGGAGGGATCTACAATGAGCAGTTCTTC. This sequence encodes CASSSPGGIYNEQFF.

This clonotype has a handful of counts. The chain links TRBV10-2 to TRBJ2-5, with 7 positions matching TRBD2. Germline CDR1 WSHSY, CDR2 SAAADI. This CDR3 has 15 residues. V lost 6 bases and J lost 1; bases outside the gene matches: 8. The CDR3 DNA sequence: TGCGCCAGCAGGGGACTAAGCGGGGTCCAAGAGACCCAGTACTTC. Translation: CASRGLSGVQETQYF.

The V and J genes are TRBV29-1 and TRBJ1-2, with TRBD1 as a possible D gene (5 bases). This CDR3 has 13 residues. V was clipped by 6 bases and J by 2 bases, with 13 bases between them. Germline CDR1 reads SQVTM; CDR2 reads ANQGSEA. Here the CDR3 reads CSVEDGANYGYTF. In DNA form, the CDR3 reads TGCAGCGTGGAGGACGGGGCAAACTATGGCTACACCTTC. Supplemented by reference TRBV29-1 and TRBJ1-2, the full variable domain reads SAVISQKPSRDICQRGTSLTIQCQVDSQVTMMFWYRQQPGQSLTLIATANQGSEATYESGFVIDKFPISRPNLTFSTLTVSNMSPEDSSIYLCSVEDGANYGYTFGSGTRLTVV.

The CDR3 is CASSFVGWGTQYF. The CDR3 DNA sequence: TGTGCCAGCAGTTTTGTGGGGTGGGGTACGCAGTATTTT. The chain is built from TRBV12-3 or TRBV12-4 and TRBJ2-3; D is unresolved. V was clipped by 3 bases and J by 8 bases, with 12 bases between them. The CDR3 has 13 residues.

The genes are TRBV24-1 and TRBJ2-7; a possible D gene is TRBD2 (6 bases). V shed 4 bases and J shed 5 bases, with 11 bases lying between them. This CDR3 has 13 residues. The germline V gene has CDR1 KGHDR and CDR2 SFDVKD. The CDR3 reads CATSEPSGDEQYF. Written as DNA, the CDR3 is TGTGCCACCAGTGAGCCATCGGGGGACGAGCAGTACTTC.

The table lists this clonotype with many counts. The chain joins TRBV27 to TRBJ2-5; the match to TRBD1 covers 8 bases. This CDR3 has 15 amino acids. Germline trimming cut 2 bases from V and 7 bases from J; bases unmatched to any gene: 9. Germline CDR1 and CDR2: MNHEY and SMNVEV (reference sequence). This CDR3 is CASSLGPTGVGTQYF. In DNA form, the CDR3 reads TGTGCCAGCAGTTTAGGTCCGACAGGGGTAGGGACCCAGTACTTC.

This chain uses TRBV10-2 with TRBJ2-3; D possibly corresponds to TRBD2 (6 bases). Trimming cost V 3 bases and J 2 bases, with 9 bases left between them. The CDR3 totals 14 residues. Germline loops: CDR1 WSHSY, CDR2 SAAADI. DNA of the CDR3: TGCGCCAGCAGTGATCGGGAGACCACAGATACGCAGTATTTT. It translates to CASSDRETTDTQYF.